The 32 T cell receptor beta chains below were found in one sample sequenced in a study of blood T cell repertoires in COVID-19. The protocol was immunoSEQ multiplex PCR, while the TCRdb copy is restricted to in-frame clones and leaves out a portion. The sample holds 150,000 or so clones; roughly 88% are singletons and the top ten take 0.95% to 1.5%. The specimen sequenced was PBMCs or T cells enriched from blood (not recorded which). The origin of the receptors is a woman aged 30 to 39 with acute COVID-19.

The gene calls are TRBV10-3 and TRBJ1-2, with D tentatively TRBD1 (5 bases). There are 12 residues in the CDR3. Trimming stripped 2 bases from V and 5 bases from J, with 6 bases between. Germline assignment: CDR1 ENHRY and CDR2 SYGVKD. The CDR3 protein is CAISEPGYGYTF. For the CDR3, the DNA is TGTGCCATCAGTGAGCCAGGGTATGGCTACACCTTC.

The chain's CDR3 is CASSLQGQYYGQPQHF. Here the CDR3 DNA reads TGTGCCAGCAGTTTACAGGGGCAATATTACGGTCAGCCCCAGCATTTT. This rearrangement joins TRBV28 to TRBJ1-5; weak D call: TRBD1 (6 bases). The CDR3 runs to 16 residues. Trimming pared 2 bases from V and 6 bases from J, leaving 17 bases between. The germline gives CDR1 MDHEN, CDR2 SYDVKM.

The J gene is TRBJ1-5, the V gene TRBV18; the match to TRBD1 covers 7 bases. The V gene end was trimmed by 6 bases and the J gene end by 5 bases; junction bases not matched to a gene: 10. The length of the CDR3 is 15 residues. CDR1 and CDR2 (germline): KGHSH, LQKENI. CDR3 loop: CASSSINRGDQPQHF. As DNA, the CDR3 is TGTGCCAGCTCTTCAATCAACAGGGGAGATCAGCCCCAGCATTTT.

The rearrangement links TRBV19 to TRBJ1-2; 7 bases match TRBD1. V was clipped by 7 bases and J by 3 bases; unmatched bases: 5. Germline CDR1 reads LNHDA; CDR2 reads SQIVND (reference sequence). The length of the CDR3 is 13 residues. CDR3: CASTPQGDYGYTF. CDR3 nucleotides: TGTGCCAGTACGCCTCAGGGGGACTATGGCTACACCTTC.

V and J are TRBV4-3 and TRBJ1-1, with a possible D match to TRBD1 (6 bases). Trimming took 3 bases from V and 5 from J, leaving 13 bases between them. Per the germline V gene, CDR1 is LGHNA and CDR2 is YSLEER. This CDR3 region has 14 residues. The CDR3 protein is CASSQLTGSTEAFF. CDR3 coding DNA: TGCGCCAGCAGCCAGTTAACAGGGAGTACTGAAGCTTTCTTT.

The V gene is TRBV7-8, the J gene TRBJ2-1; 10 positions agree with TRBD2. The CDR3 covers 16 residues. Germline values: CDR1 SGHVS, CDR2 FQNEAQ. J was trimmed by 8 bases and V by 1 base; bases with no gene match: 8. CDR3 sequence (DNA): TGTGCCAGCAGCTTAGGGGTTCTAGCGGGAGTGCATGAGCAGTTCTTC. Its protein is CASSLGVLAGVHEQFF.

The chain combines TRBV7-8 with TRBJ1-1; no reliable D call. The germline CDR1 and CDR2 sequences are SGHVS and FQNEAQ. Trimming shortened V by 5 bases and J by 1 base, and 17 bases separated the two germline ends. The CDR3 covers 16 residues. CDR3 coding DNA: TGTGCCAGCAGCCCGGTCCGGGGATGGGAGAACACTGAAGCTTTCTTT. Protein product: CASSPVRGWENTEAFF. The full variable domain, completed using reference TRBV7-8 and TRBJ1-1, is GAGVSQSPRYKVAKRGQDVALRCDPISGHVSLFWYQQALGQGPEFLTYFQNEAQLDKSGLPSDRFFAERPEGSVSTLKIQRTQQEDSAVYLCASSPVRGWENTEAFFGQGTRLTVV.

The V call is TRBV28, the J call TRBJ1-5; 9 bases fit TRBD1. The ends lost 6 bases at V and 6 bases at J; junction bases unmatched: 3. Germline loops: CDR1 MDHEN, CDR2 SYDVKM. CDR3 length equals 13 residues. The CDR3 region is CASRRTGAQPQHF. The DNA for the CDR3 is TGTGCCAGCAGGAGGACAGGGGCTCAGCCCCAGCATTTT.

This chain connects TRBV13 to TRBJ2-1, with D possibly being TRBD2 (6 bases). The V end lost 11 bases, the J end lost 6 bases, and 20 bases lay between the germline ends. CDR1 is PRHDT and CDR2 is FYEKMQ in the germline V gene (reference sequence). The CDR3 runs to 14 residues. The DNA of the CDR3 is TGTGCCTCAGACGAGACTAGGTCCCCCAATGAGCAGTTCTTC. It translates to CASDETRSPNEQFF.

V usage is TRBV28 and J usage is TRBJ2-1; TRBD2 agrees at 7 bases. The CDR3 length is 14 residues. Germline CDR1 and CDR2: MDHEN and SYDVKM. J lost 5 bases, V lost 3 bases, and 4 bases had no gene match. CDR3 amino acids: CASSLREGHNEQFF. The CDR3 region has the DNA TGTGCCAGCAGTTTGAGGGAGGGCCACAATGAGCAGTTCTTC. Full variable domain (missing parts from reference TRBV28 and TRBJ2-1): DVKVTQSSRYLVKRTGEKVFLECVQDMDHENMFWYRQDPGLGLRLIYFSYDVKMKEKGDIPEGYSVSREKKERFSLILESASTNQTSMYLCASSLREGHNEQFFGPGTRLTVL.

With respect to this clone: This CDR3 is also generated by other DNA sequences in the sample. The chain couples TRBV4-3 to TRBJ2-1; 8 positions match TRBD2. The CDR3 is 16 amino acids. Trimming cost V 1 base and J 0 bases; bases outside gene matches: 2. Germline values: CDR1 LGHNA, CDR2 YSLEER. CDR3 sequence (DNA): TGCGCCAGCAGCCAAGTCAGCGGGAGCTCCTACAATGAGCAGTTCTTC. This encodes CASSQVSGSSYNEQFF.

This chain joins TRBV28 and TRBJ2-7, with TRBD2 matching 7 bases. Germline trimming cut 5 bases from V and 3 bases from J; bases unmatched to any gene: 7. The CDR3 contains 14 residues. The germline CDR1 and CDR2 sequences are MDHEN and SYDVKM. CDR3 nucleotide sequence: TGTGCCAGCAGTAATTTAGCGGGCCTCTACGAGCAGTACTTC. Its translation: CASSNLAGLYEQYF.

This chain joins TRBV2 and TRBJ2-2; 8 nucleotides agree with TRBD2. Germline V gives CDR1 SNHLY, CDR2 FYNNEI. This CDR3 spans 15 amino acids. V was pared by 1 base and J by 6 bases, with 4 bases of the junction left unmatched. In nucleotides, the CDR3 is TGTGCCAGCAGTGAAGGGACTAGCCCAGCCGGGGAGCTGTTTTTT. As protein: CASSEGTSPAGELFF. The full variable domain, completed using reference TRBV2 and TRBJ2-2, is EPEVTQTPSHQVTQMGQEVILRCVPISNHLYFYWYRQILGQKVEFLVSFYNNEISEKSEIFDDQFSVERPDGSNFTLKIRSTKLEDSAMYFCASSEGTSPAGELFFGEGSRLTVL.

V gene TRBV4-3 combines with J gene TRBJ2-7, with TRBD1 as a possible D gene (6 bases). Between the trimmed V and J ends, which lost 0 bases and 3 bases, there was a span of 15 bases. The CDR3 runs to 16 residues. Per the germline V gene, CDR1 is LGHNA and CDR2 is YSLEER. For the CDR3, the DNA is TGCGCCAGCAGCCAAGATGGAGGCTCCAGGGGCTACGAGCAGTACTTC. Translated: CASSQDGGSRGYEQYF.

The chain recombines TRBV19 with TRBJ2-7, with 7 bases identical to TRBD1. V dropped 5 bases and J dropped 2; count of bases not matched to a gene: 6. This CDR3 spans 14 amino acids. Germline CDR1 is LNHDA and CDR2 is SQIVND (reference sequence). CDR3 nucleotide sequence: TGTGCCAGTAGTGGTAGACAGGGCGCCTACGAGCAGTACTTC. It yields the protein CASSGRQGAYEQYF.

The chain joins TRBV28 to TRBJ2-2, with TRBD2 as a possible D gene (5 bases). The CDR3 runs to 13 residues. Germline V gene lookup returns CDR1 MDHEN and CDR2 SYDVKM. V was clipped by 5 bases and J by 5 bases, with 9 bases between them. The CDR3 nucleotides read TGTGCCAGCAGTCCTCGGGAAACCGGGGAGCTGTTTTTT. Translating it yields CASSPRETGELFF.

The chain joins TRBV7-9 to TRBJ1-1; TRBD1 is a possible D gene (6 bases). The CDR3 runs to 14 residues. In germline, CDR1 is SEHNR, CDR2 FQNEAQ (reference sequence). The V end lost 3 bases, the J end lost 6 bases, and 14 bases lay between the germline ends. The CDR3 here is CASSFGTLYSEAFF. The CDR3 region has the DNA TGTGCCAGCAGCTTTGGGACATTATATTCTGAAGCTTTCTTT.

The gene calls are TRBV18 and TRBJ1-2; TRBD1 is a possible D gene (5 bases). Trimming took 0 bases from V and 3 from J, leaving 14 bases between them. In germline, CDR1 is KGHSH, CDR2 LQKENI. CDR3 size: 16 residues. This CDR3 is CASSPPNGGSDYGYTF. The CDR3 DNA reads TGTGCCAGCTCACCACCGAACGGGGGATCGGACTATGGCTACACCTTC. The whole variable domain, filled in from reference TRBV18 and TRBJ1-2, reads NAGVMQNPRHLVRRRGQEARLRCSPMKGHSHVYWYRQLPEEGLKFMVYLQKENIIDESGMPKERFSAEFPKEGPSILRIQQVVRGDSAAYFCASSPPNGGSDYGYTFGSGTRLTVV.

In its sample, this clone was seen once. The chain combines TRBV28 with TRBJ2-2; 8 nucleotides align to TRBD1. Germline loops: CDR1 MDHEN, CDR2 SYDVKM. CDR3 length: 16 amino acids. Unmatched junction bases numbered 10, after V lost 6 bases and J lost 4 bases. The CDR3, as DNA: TGTGCCAGCAGCTCACCGGGACAGGCCATCACCGGGGAGCTGTTTTTT. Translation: CASSSPGQAITGELFF.

CDR3 bases: TGTGCCAGCAGCCGCACGCGGGAGATGGTCGATGAGCAGTTCTTC. It specifies CASSRTREMVDEQFF. The chain recombines TRBV7-2 with TRBJ2-1; 7 bases align to TRBD2. CDR3 length: 15 amino acids. Germline V gene lookup returns CDR1 SGHTA and CDR2 FQGNSA. V shed 5 bases and J 8 bases; nucleotides not matched to a gene: 12.

The CDR3 bases are TGTGCCAGCAGTTTATGGACTTGGGGAGGGAGCTCCTACAATGAGCAGTTCTTC. Amino acids: CASSLWTWGGSSYNEQFF. V is TRBV27 and J is TRBJ2-1; TRBD2 aligns across 7 bases. The CDR3 has 18 residues. In germline, CDR1 is MNHEY, CDR2 SMNVEV (reference sequence). V gave up 1 base and J gave up 0 bases; unmatched junction bases: 9.

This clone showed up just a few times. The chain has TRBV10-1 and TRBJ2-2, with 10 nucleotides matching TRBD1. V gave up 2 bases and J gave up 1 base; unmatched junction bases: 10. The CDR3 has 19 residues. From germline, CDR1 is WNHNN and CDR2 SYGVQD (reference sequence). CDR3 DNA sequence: TGCGCCAGCAGTGAGGGGTGGGACAGGGGCCCTGGGAACACCGGGGAGCTGTTTTTT. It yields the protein CASSEGWDRGPGNTGELFF.

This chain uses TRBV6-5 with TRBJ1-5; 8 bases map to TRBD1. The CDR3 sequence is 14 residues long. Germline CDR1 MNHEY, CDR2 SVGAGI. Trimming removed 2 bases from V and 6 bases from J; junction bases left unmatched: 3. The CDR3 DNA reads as TGTGCCAGCAGTTACACTACAGGGGGTCAGCCCCAGCATTTT. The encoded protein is CASSYTTGGQPQHF.

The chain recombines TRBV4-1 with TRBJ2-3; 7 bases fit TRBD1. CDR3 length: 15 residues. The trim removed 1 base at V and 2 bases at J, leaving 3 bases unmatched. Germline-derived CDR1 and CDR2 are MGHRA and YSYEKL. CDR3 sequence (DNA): TGCGCCAGCAGCCAAGGGACAGGACACACAGATACGCAGTATTTT. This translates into CASSQGTGHTDTQYF.

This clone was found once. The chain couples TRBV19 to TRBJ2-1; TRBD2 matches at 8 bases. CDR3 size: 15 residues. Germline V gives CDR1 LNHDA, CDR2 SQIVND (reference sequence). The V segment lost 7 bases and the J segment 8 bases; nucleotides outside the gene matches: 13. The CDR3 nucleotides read TGTGCCAGTACCTCCCCCAGCGGGAGTCCACATGAGCAGTTCTTC. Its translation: CASTSPSGSPHEQFF. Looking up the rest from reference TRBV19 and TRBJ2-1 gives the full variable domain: DGGITQSPKYLFRKEGQNVTLSCEQNLNHDAMYWYRQDPGQGLRLIYYSQIVNDFQKGDIAEGYSVSREKKESFPLTVTSAQKNPTAFYLCASTSPSGSPHEQFFGPGTRLTVL.

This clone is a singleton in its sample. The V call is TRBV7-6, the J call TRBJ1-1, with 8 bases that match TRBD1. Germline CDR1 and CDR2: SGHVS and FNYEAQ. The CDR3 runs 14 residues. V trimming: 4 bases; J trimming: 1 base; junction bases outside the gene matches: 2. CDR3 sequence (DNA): TGTGCCAGCAGCTACCAGGGGGCGAACACTGAAGCTTTCTTT. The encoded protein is CASSYQGANTEAFF.

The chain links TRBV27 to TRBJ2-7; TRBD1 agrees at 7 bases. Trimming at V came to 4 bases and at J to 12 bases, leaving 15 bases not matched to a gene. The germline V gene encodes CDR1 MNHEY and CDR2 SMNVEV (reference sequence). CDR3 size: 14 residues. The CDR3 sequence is CASSSRDSLAQRYF. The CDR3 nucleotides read TGTGCCAGCAGTTCCCGGGACAGCCTTGCTCAACGGTACTTC.

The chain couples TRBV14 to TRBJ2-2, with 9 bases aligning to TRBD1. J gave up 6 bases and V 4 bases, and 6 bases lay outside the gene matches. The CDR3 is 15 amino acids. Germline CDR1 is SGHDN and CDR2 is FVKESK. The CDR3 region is CASSRGTGSAGELFF. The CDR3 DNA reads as TGTGCCAGCAGCCGAGGGACAGGGTCTGCCGGGGAGCTGTTTTTT.

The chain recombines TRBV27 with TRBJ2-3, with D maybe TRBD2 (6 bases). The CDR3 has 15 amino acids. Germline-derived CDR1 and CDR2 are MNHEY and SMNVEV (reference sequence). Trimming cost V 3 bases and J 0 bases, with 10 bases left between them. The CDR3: CASSLIAESTDTQYF. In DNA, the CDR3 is TGTGCCAGCAGTTTGATAGCGGAAAGCACAGATACGCAGTATTTT.

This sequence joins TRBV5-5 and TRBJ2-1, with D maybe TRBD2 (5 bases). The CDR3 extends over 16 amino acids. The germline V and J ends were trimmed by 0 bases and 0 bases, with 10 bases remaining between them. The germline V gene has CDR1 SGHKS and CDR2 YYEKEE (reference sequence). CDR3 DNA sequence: TGTGCCAGCAGCTTGGCCGTGGGGAGCTCCTACAATGAGCAGTTCTTC. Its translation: CASSLAVGSSYNEQFF.

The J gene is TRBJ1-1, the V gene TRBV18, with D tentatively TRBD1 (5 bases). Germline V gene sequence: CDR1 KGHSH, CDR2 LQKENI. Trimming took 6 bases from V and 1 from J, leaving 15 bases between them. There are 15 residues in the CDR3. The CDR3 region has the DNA TGTGCCAGCTCGCCCCCACGGGGGACGAACACTGAAGCTTTCTTT. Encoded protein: CASSPPRGTNTEAFF.

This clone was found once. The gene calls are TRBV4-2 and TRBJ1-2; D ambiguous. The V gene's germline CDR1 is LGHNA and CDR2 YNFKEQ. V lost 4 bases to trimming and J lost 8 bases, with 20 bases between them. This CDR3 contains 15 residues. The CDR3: CASSRNDQTTYGYTF. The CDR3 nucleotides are TGTGCCAGCAGCCGAAATGACCAAACTACCTACGGCTACACCTTC.